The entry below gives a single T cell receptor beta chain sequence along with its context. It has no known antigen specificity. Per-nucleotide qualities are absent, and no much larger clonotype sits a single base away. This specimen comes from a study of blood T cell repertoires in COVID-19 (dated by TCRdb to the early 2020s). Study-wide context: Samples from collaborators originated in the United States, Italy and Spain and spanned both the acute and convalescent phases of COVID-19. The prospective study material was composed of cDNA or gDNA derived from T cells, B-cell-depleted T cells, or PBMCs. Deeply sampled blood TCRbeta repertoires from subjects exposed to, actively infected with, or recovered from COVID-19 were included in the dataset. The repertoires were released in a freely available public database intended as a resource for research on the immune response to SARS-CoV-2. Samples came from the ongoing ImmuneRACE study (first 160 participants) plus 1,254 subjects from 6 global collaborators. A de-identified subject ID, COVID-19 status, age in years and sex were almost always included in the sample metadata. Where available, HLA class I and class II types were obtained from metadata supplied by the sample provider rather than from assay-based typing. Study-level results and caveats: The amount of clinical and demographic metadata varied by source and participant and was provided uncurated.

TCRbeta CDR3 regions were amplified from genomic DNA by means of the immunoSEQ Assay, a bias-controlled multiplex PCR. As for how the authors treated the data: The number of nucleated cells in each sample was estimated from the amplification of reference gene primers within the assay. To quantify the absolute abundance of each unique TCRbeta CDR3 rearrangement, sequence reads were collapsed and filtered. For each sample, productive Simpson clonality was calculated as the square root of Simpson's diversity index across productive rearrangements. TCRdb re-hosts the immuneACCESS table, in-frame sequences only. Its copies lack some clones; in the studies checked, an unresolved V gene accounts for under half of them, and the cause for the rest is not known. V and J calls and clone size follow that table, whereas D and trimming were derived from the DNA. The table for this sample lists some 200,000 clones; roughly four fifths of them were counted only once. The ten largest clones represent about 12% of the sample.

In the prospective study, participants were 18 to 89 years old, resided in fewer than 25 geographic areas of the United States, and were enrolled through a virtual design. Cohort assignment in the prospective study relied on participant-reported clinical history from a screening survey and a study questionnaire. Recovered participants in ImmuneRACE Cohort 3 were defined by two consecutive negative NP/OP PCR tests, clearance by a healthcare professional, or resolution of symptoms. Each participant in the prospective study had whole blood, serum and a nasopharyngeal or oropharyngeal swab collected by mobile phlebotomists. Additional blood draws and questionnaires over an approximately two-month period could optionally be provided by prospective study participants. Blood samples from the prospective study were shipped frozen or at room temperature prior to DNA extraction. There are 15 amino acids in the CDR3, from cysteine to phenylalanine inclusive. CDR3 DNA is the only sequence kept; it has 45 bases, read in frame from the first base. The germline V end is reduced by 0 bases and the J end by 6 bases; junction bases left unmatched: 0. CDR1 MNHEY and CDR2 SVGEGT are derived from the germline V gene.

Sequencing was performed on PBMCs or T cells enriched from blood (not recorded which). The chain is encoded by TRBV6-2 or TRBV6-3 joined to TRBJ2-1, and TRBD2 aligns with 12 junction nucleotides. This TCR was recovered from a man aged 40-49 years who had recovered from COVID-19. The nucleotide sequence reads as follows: TGTGCCAGCAGTTACTCGGGACTAGCGGGCAATGAGCAGTTCTTC. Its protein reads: CASSYSGLAGNEQFF.